The entry below gives a single T cell receptor beta chain sequence along with its context. The target antigen is unknown. This entry is derived from a study of T cell responses to AZD1222 COVID-19 vaccine. Study as a whole: Both about-4-week and about-12-week second-dose recipients were combined. Study observations and caveats: Mostly white British, mostly female donors; authors suggested clonal diversity may be underestimated. None of the repertoires were sampled until the peak T cell response had passed. Spike was spanned by vaccine-associated CD4 TCRs, with dominance at 160-218 and 743-854.

V lost 3 bases to trimming and J lost 2 bases, with 8 bases between them. The germline gives CDR1 MDHEN, CDR2 SYDVKM. This CDR3 spans 14 amino acids. The method was immunoSEQ multiplex PCR; TCRdb's version includes in-frame clones alone and lacks a portion of them. The sample holds about 150,000 clones, around 93% seen once. V is TRBV28 and J is TRBJ1-5; D perhaps matches TRBD1 (5 bases). This material consisted of peripheral blood, taken on day 0 of AZD1222 vaccination. The TCR was taken from an adult in good health. The CDR3 nucleotides read TGTGCCAGCAGTTTTGGGGCAGGCAATCAGCCCCAGCATTTT. As protein: CASSFGAGNQPQHF. Full variable domain (outside the CDR3, taken from reference TRBV28 and TRBJ1-5): DVKVTQSSRYLVKRTGEKVFLECVQDMDHENMFWYRQDPGLGLRLIYFSYDVKMKEKGDIPEGYSVSREKKERFSLILESASTNQTSMYLCASSFGAGNQPQHFGDGTRLSIL.